This TCR beta chain originates from a study of blood T cell repertoires in COVID-19. Looking at the study overall: Collection of acute and convalescent COVID-19 samples took place in the United States, Italy and Spain. Sample material is recorded as cDNA or gDNA derived from T cells, B-cell-depleted T cells, or PBMCs.

This clone was recorded once. The same CDR3 also results from other DNA sequences found in this sample. As originally analysed: The authors estimated nucleated cell counts from reference gene primer amplification. The method was immunoSEQ multiplex PCR; TCRdb's version includes in-frame clones alone and lacks a portion of them. D and trimming come from the DNA, and the V and J calls and clone size come from that table. The repertoire holds around 50,000 clones, with roughly 90% as singletons. This sequence was found in a human donor in a cohort sampled during active COVID-19. The sample taken for sequencing was peripheral blood.

CDR3 DNA: TGTGCCAGCAGCTTAGTTTCCAGCGGAGGCTACAATGAGCAGTTCTTC. Amino acid sequence: CASSLVSSGGYNEQFF. The rearrangement joins TRBV7-2 to TRBJ2-1, with a tentative D call TRBD2 (5 bases). Trimming shortened V by 1 base and J by 3 bases, and 13 bases separated the two germline ends. Germline CDR1 reads SGHTA; CDR2 reads FQGNSA. The CDR3 is 16 amino acids.